This T cell receptor (beta chain) was sequenced in a study of beta chain features in type 1 diabetes. V lost 4 bases and J lost 2, with 13 bases in between. The CDR3 sequence is 16 residues long. Germline CDR1 is SGDLS and CDR2 is YYNGEE. Since all of the isolated RNA was reverse transcribed, expressed TCRB transcripts were what got sequenced. The table came from immunoSEQ multiplex PCR; TCRdb's copy has only in-frame clones and leaves some out. The top ten hold 1.3% of the sample, which has some 150,000 clones, less than 15% seen once. Regarding this clone: The antigen is undetermined. It may be a read error: a sequence one base away is much more abundant.

Study observations and caveats: HLA influence on TCRB rearrangement stayed unresolved here. Naive, central memory and Treg TCRB repertoires seemed to resemble each other more closely in patients than they did in healthy donors. Moderate but significant shortening of TCRB CDR3s was recorded in all four CD4+ subsets from Type 1 diabetes patients.

The chain recombines TRBV9 with TRBJ2-6; D uncertain. The specimen was central memory CD4+ T cells from blood. This receptor was obtained from a man aged 18 to 30 with type 1 diabetes. The CDR3 loop reads CASSKKADAGANVLTF. CDR3 coding DNA: TGTGCCAGCAGCAAAAAGGCGGACGCTGGGGCCAACGTCCTGACTTTC.